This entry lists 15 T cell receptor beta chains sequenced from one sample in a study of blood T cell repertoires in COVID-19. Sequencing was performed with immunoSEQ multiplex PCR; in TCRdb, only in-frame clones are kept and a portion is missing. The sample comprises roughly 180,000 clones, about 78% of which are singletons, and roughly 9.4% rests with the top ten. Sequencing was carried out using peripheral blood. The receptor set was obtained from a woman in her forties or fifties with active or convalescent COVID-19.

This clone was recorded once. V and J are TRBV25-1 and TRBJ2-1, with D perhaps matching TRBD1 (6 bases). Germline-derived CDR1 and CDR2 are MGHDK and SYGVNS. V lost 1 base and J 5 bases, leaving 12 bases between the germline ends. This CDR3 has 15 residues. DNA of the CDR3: TGTGCCAGCAGTGAATTCCAGGGGCGACACAATGAGCAGTTCTTC. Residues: CASSEFQGRHNEQFF.

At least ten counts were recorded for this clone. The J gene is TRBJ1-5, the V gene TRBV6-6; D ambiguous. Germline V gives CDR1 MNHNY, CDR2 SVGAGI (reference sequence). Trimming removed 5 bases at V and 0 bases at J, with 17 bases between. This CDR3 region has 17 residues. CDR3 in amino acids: CASSLERGGPSNQPQHF. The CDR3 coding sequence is TGTGCCAGCAGTCTAGAACGAGGAGGGCCTAGCAATCAGCCCCAGCATTTT.

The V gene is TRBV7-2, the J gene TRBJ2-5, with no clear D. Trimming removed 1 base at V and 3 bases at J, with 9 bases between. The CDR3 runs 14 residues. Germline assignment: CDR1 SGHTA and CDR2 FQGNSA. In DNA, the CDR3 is TGTGCCAGCAGCTTAGTGTTACGGGAAGAGACCCAGTACTTC. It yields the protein CASSLVLREETQYF.

The CDR3 here is CSVGDSYNQPQHF. The CDR3, as DNA: TGCAGCGTGGGGGACAGCTACAATCAGCCCCAGCATTTT. This chain uses TRBV29-1 with TRBJ1-5, with 7 bases identical to TRBD1. The CDR3 is 13 amino acids. Unmatched junction bases numbered 5, after V lost 6 bases and J lost 3 bases. The germline V gene has CDR1 SQVTM and CDR2 ANQGSEA.

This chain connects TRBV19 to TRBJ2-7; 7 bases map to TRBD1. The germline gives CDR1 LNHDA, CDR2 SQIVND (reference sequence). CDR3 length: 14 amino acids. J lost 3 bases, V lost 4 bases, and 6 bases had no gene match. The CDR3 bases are TGTGCCAGTAGTAGGGTGGGACAGTTCTACGAGCAGTACTTC. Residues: CASSRVGQFYEQYF. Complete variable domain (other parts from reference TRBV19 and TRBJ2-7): DGGITQSPKYLFRKEGQNVTLSCEQNLNHDAMYWYRQDPGQGLRLIYYSQIVNDFQKGDIAEGYSVSREKKESFPLTVTSAQKNPTAFYLCASSRVGQFYEQYFGPGTRLTVT.

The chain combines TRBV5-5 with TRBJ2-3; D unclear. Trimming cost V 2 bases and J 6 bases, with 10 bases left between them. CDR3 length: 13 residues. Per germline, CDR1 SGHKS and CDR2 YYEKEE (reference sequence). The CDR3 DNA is TGTGCCAGCAGCTTCGGAGTTTCTGATACGCAGTATTTT. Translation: CASSFGVSDTQYF.

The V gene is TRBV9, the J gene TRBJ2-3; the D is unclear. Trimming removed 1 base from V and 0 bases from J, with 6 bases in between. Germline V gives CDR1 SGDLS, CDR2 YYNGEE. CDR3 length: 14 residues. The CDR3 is CASSVTSSTDTQYF. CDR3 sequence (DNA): TGTGCCAGCAGCGTAACAAGTAGCACAGATACGCAGTATTTT.

The CDR3 protein is CAISGTENTEAFF. The CDR3 DNA is TGTGCCATCAGTGGGACAGAGAACACTGAAGCTTTCTTT. The genes are TRBV10-3 and TRBJ1-1; D perhaps matches TRBD1 (6 bases). This CDR3 contains 13 residues. The ends were cut back, 4 bases at V and 1 base at J, with 7 bases in the middle. CDR1 and CDR2 from the germline V gene are ENHRY and SYGVKD.

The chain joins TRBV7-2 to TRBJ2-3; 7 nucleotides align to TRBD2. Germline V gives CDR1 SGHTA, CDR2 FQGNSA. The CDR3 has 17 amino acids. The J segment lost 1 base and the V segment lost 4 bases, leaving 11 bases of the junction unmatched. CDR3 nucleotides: TGTGCCAGCAGCTCAATTAGCGGGTTGGCCCGCACAGATACGCAGTATTTT. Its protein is CASSSISGLARTDTQYF.

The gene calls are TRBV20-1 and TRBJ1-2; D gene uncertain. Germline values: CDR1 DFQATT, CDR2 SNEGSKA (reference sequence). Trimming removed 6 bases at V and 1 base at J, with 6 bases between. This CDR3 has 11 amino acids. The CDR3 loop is CSAPINYGYTF. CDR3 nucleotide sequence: TGCAGTGCCCCCATTAACTATGGCTACACCTTC.

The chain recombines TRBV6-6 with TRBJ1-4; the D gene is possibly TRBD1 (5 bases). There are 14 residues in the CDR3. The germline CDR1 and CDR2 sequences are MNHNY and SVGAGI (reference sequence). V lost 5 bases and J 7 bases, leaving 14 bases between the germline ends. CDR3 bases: TGTGCCAGCAGTCCCAGGGTGATGAGTGAAAAACTGTTTTTT. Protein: CASSPRVMSEKLFF.

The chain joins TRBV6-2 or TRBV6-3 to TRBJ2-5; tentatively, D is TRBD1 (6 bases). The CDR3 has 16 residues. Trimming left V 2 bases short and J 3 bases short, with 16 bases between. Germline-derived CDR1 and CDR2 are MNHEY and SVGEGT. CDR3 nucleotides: TGTGCCAGCAGTTACCCCCTGGGACGGACAGAAGAGACCCAGTACTTC. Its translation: CASSYPLGRTEETQYF.

CDR3 DNA: TGTGCCAGCTCACCCCTCGGAGGAGAAGCTTTCTTT. Amino acids: CASSPLGGEAFF. This chain joins TRBV18 and TRBJ1-1; D gene ambiguous. There are 12 residues in the CDR3. V lost 3 bases to trimming and J lost 8 bases, with 10 bases between them. CDR1 KGHSH and CDR2 LQKENI come from the germline V gene.

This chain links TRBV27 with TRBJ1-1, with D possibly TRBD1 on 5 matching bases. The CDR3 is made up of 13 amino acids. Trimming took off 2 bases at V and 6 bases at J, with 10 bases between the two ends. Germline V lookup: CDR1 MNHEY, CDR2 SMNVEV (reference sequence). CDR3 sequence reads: CASSLGPGSEAFF. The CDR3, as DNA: TGTGCCAGCAGTTTAGGGCCAGGGTCTGAAGCTTTCTTT.

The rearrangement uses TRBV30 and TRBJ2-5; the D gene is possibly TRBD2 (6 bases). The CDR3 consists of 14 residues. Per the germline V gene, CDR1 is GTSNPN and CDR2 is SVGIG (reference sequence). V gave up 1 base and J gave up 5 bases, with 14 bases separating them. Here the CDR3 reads CAWSGAAGGETQYF. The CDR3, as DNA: TGTGCCTGGAGTGGGGCCGCTGGAGGGGAGACCCAGTACTTC. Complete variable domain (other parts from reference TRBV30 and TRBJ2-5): SQTIHQWPATLVQPVGSPLSLECTVEGTSNPNLYWYRQAAGRGLQLLFYSVGIGQISSEVPQNLSASRPQDRQFILSSKKLLLSDSGFYLCAWSGAAGGETQYFGPGTRLLVL.